This T cell receptor (beta chain) was recorded in a study of a mutant IDH1 vaccine in newly diagnosed glioma. Some clones are missing from TCRdb's copy, which holds only in-frame ones; the method was immunoSEQ multiplex PCR. This table has about 52,000 clones, roughly 91% appearing once. Time point of the sample: week 11, during vaccination. Vaccination comprised doses that each held 300 ug of mutant IDH1 20-mer peptide, plus topical imiquimod. Germline CDR1 and CDR2: MGHDK and SYGVNS. The germline V and J ends were trimmed by 1 base and 5 bases, with 11 bases remaining between them. The CDR3 is 14 amino acids. Concerning this clone: What it binds is not known.

This rearrangement joins TRBV25-1 to TRBJ1-1, with D possibly TRBD1 on 6 matching bases. Sequencing was performed on PBMCs, taken from a glioma patient whose treatment included an IDH1 peptide vaccine. The sequence was obtained from a man between 45 and 60 years old with glioma. The CDR3 bases are TGTGCCAGCAGTGAATGGGGGCTTGGGACTGAAGCTTTCTTT. Its translation: CASSEWGLGTEAFF.